This T cell receptor beta chain stems from a study of blood T cell repertoires in COVID-19. About the study: Collection of acute and convalescent COVID-19 samples took place in the United States, Italy and Spain.

V gave up 3 bases and J gave up 2 bases; unmatched junction bases: 5. The CDR3 contains 16 residues. Germline CDR1 and CDR2: SGHDN and FVKESK. Cohorts were determined from participant-reported clinical history. Per the original methods: Reference gene primer amplification yielded estimated nucleated cell counts. The protocol was immunoSEQ multiplex PCR, while the TCRdb copy is restricted to in-frame clones and leaves out a portion. V and J calls and clone size are copied from that table; D and trimming were computed from the DNA. The data show some 340,000 clones, 90% seen once. The gene calls are TRBV14 and TRBJ2-3; TRBD2 agrees at 10 bases. This clonotype originated in a woman between 25 and 40 years old who had been exposed to COVID-19. The sequenced sample consisted of PBMCs or T cells enriched from blood (not recorded which). The CDR3 coding sequence is TGTGCCAGCAGCCATGCTCTAGCGGGGGTCACAGATACGCAGTATTTT. It translates to CASSHALAGVTDTQYF. The full variable domain, completed using reference TRBV14 and TRBJ2-3, is EAGVTQFPSHSVIEKGQTVTLRCDPISGHDNLYWYRRVMGKEIKFLLHFVKESKQDESGMPNNRFLAERTGGTYSTLKVQPAELEDSGVYFCASSHALAGVTDTQYFGPGTRLTVL.